This T cell receptor beta chain was identified during a study of blood T cell repertoires in COVID-19. Study at large: Sites across the United States, Italy and Spain contributed samples from acute and convalescent COVID-19.

TCRdb keeps only in-frame clones here, not all; method: immunoSEQ multiplex PCR. The sample carries about 230,000 clones, approximately 84% recorded once. The CDR3 spans 12 residues. The V end was cut by 8 bases, the J end by 1 base, with 8 bases between. Germline CDR1 is KGHSH and CDR2 is LQKENI. The sample taken for sequencing was peripheral blood. The TCR comes from a man in his forties or fifties with COVID-19, enrolled during active disease. The chain employs TRBV18 and TRBJ1-1; tentative D call: TRBD1 (6 bases). CDR3 in DNA: TGTGCCAGCGGGGGCCGGAACACTGAAGCTTTCTTT. Its protein product is CASGGRNTEAFF. Full variable domain (remainder filled in from reference TRBV18 and TRBJ1-1): NAGVMQNPRHLVRRRGQEARLRCSPMKGHSHVYWYRQLPEEGLKFMVYLQKENIIDESGMPKERFSAEFPKEGPSILRIQQVVRGDSAAYFCASGGRNTEAFFGQGTRLTVV.